This TCR beta chain stems from a study of CD8 T cells in ankylosing spondylitis. TCRdb ran MiXCR on the 5' RACE reads and lists one entry per CDR3 protein. The sample lists about 360,000 distinct CDR3 sequences; roughly 22% were seen once. The V and J ends lost 6 bases and 4 bases respectively, with 12 bases between them. The CDR3 extends over 13 amino acids. Study-wide findings and caveats: Disease-linked clones, CD8+, were relatively rare in peripheral blood. It appeared that ankylosing spondylitis blood was characterized by a TCR beta motif of under ten highly homologous variants. Prior work had noted some motif variants in reactive arthritis blood and synovial fluid.

Note on this clonotype: Its specificity is unknown.

The V gene is TRBV12-3 or TRBV12-4, the J gene TRBJ1-2, with a tentative D call TRBD1 (5 bases). Sequenced: blood, either unsorted or a sorted T cell fraction (not recorded which). This TCR was sampled from a male donor with ankylosing spondylitis or in good health (not recorded which). Here the CDR3 reads CASSQGTVYGYTF. The DNA of the CDR3 is TGTGCCAGCAGCCAAGGGACGGTCTATGGCTACACCTTC.